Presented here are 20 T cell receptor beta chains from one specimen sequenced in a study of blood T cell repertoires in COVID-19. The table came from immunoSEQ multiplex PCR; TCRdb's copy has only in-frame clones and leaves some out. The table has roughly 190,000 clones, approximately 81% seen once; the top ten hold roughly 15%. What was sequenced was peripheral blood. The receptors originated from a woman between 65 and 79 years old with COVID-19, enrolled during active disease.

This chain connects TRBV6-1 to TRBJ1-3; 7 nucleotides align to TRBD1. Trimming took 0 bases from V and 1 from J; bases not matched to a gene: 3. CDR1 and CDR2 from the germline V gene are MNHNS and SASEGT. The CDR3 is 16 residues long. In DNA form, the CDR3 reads TGTGCCAGCAGTGAAGCGCCAGGGGGTTCTGGAAACACCATATATTTT. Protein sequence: CASSEAPGGSGNTIYF.

The CDR3 sequence is CASRTPLEGRNTF. The CDR3 bases are TGTGCCAGCAGGACCCCCCTTGAGGGGAGGAACACCTTC. The chain recombines TRBV2 with TRBJ1-2; a weak D match, TRBD1 (5 bases). The CDR3 extends over 13 amino acids. The ends were cut back, 6 bases at V and 12 bases at J, with 20 bases in the middle. The germline V gene has CDR1 SNHLY and CDR2 FYNNEI.

This CDR3 reads CASSIGGGTKYGYTF. CDR3 nucleotides: TGTGCCAGCAGTATAGGGGGCGGGACCAAATATGGCTACACCTTC. The genes are TRBV28 and TRBJ1-2; 7 bases agree with TRBD1. Germline CDR1 is MDHEN and CDR2 is SYDVKM. Unmatched junction bases numbered 11, after V lost 5 bases and J lost 5 bases. This CDR3 region has 15 residues.

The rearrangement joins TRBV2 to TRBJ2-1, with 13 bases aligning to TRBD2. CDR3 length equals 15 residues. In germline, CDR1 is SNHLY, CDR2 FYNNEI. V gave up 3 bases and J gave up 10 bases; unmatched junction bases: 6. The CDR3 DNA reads TGTGCCAGCAGTGAGAGGACTAGCGGGAGAGGAGAGCAGTTCTTC. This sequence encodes CASSERTSGRGEQFF.

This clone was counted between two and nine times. CDR3 coding DNA: TGCGCCAGCAGTGGGGAGGCCGGGACTAGCTCTTTGAGCTCCTACAATGAGCAGTTCTTC. Its protein is CASSGEAGTSSLSSYNEQFF. The chain recombines TRBV10-1 with TRBJ2-1, with 9 bases aligning to TRBD2. Germline-derived CDR1 and CDR2 are WNHNN and SYGVQD (reference sequence). The CDR3 consists of 20 residues. J gave up 0 bases and V 4 bases, and 16 bases lay outside the gene matches.

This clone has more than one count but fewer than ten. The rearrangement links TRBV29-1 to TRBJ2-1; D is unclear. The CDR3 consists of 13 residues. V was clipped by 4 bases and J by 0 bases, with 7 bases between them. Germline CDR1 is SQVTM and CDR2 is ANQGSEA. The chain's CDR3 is CSVGGRSYNEQFF. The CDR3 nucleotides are TGCAGCGTTGGTGGGCGCTCCTACAATGAGCAGTTCTTC.

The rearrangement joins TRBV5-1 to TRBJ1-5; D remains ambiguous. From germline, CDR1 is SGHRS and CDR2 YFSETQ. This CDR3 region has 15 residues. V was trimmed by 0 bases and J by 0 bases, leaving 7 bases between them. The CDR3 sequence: CASSLGSSSNQPQHF. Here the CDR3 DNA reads TGCGCCAGCAGCTTGGGGAGCAGTAGCAATCAGCCCCAGCATTTT.

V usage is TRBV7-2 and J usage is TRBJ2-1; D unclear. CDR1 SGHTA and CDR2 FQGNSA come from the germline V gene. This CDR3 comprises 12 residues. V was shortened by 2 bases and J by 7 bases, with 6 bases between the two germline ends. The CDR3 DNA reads TGTGCCAGCAGCTTACAGGTGAATGAGCAGTTCTTC. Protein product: CASSLQVNEQFF. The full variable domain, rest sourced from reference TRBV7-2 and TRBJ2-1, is GAGVSQSPSNKVTEKGKDVELRCDPISGHTALYWYRQSLGQGLEFLIYFQGNSAPDKSGLPSDRFSAERTGGSVSTLTIQRTQQEDSAVYLCASSLQVNEQFFGPGTRLTVL.

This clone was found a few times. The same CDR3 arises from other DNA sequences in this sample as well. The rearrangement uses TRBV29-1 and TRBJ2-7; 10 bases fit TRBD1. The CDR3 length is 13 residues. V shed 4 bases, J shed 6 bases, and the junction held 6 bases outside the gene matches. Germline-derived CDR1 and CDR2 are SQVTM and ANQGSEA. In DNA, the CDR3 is TGCAGCGTTGGCCGGGACAGGGGTTCCGAGCAGTACTTC. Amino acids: CSVGRDRGSEQYF.

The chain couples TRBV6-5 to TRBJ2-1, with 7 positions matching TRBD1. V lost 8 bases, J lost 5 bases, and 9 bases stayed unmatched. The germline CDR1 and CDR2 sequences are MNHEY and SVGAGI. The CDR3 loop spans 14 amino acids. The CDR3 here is CASGYDRVNNEQFF. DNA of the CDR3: TGTGCCAGCGGCTACGACAGGGTTAACAATGAGCAGTTCTTC.

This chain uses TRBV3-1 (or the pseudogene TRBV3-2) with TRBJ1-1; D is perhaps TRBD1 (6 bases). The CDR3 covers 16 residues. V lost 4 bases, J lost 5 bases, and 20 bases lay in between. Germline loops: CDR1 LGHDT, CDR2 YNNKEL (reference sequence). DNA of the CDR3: TGTGCCAGCAGCCCACGGGGGGCAGGGGCGGGAACTGAAGCTTTCTTT. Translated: CASSPRGAGAGTEAFF.

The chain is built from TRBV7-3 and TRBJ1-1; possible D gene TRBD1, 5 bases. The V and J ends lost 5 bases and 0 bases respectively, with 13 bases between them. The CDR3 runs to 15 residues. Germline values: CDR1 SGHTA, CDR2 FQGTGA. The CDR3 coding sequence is TGTGCCAGCAGCCCGCGGGGCCTAATGAACACTGAAGCTTTCTTT. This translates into CASSPRGLMNTEAFF.

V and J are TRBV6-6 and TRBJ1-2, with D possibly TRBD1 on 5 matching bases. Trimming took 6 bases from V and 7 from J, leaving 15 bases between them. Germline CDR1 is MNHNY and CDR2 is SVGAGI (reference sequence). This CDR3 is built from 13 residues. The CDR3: CASSSGGGTGYTF. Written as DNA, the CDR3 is TGTGCCAGCAGCTCCGGGGGGGGGACTGGCTACACCTTC.

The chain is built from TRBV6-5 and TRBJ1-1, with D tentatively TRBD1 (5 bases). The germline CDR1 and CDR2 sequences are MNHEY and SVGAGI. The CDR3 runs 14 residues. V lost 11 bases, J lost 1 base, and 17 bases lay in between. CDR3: CAVRLDTGNTEAFF. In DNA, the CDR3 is TGTGCCGTCAGGTTGGACACTGGGAACACTGAAGCTTTCTTT.

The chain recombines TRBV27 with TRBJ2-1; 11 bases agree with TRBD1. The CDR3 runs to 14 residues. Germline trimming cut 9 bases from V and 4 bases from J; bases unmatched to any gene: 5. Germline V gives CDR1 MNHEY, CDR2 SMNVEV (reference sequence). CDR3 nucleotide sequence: TGTGCCAGTTGGACAGGGGGCAAGTACAATGAGCAGTTCTTC. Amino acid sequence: CASWTGGKYNEQFF.

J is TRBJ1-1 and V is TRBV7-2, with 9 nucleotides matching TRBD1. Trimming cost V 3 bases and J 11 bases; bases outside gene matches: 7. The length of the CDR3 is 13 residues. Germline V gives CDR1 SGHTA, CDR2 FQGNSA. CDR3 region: CASSLGQGWSAFF. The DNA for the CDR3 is TGTGCCAGCAGCTTGGGACAGGGATGGAGTGCTTTCTTT.

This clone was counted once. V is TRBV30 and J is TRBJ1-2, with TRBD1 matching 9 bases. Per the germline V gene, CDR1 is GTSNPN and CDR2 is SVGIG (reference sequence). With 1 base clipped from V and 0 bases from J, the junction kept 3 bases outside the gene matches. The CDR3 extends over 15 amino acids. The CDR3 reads CAWSGRQGANYGYTF. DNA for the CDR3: TGTGCCTGGAGTGGGAGACAGGGGGCTAACTATGGCTACACCTTC.

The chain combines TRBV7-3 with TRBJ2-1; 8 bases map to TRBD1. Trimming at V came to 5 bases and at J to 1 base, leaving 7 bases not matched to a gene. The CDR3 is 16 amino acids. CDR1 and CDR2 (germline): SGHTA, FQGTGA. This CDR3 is CASSRSGGFSYNEQFF. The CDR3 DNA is TGTGCCAGCAGCAGATCAGGGGGCTTTTCCTACAATGAGCAGTTCTTC.

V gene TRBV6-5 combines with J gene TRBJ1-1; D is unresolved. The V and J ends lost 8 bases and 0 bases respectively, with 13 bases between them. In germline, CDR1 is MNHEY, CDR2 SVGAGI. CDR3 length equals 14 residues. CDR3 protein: CASLGRTMNTEAFF. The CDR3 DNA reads TGTGCCAGCTTAGGTCGGACTATGAACACTGAAGCTTTCTTT.

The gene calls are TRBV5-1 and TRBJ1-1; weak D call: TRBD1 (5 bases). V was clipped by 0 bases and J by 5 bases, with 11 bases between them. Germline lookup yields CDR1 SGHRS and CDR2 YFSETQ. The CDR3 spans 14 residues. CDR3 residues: CASSLDLGPTEAFF. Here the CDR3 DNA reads TGCGCCAGCAGCTTGGATTTGGGGCCGACTGAAGCTTTCTTT. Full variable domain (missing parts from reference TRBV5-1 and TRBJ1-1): KAGVTQTPRYLIKTRGQQVTLSCSPISGHRSVSWYQQTPGQGLQFLFEYFSETQRNKGNFPGRFSGRQFSNSRSEMNVSTLELGDSALYLCASSLDLGPTEAFFGQGTRLTVV.